This is a list of T cell receptor beta chains from one sample in a study of blood T cell repertoires in COVID-19. Sequencing used immunoSEQ multiplex PCR; TCRdb keeps in-frame clones, though not all of them. The repertoire has roughly 77,000 clones, about 80% of them found once; the top ten carry around 4.8%. The material sequenced was peripheral blood. These receptors were taken from an older woman with acute or convalescent COVID-19. Both conserved end residues are part of each CDR3. A D gene is named only where the DNA matches it firmly.

v_call d_call cdr3_aa
TRBV9 TRBD2 CASSVGAGVSTDTQYF
TRBV3-1/TRBV3-2 TRBD1 CASSLGRDRGRWNTEAFF
TRBV7-9 . CASSLEAGPYEQYF
TRBV13 . CASSPGHLNQPQHF
TRBV19 TRBD1 CASRGQGGNSPLHF
TRBV19 . CASSISGGPGARGYTF
TRBV6-2/TRBV6-3 TRBD1 CASSEDRAFDTQYF
TRBV19 . CASSIEQTYGYTF
TRBV7-2 . CASSQRPADLSTDTQYF
TRBV3-1/TRBV3-2 TRBD2 CASSQVPSGYNEQFF
TRBV5-1 TRBD1 CASSGVTGEGYTF
TRBV12-3/TRBV12-4 . CASSFAGINEQYF
TRBV7-2 . CASSVYSRTEVGGYTF
TRBV5-4 TRBD2 CATRTSGGSETQYF
TRBV5-4 TRBD1 CASSWGQGSYEQYF
TRBV10-3 TRBD1 CAISESTGGDQPQHF
TRBV11-1 TRBD1 CASSLTGNTLNTEAFF
TRBV11-3 . CASSDRRGVESYEQYF
TRBV19 TRBD2 CASSIGTSGYNEQFF
TRBV6-2/TRBV6-3 . CASSYSRRGYNEQFF
TRBV7-6 . CASSAMTRMRQETQYF
TRBV28 TRBD1 CASRTGTVGGYTF
TRBV7-9 TRBD2 CASIYSGGAYLFNEQFF
TRBV24-1 TRBD1 CATSQGAPDTEAFF
TRBV7-6 TRBD2 CASSLNRGLAGGPSTDTQYF
TRBV19 . CASSTGYQGSYGYTF
TRBV12-5 TRBD1 CASGLAHFRDRGATNEKLFF
TRBV5-6 . CASSLNGNYGYTF
TRBV7-2 . CASSLSEDRNQPQHF
TRBV19 TRBD1 CASSLTGGYNQPQHF
TRBV6-2/TRBV6-3 TRBD1 CASSPGTDNQPQHF
TRBV9 . CASSPPLDGGGNEQFF
TRBV11-2 TRBD2 CASSPVAGGRTDTQYF
TRBV7-8 . CASSVWGGGQPQHF
TRBV6-2/TRBV6-3 . CASSYPPGGVSPQEAFF
TRBV7-6 TRBD2 CASSLAQGLDFYSYEQYF
TRBV24-1 TRBD1 CATSDYSGQGGSF